This entry is about one T cell receptor beta chain. Participants' own reports of clinical history determined their cohort assignment. Some clones are missing from TCRdb's copy, which holds only in-frame ones; the method was immunoSEQ multiplex PCR. The table shows some 390,000 clones, with around 92% occurring only once. The germline V gene encodes CDR1 SGHVS and CDR2 FQNEAQ. The CDR3 has 16 residues. The germline V and J ends were trimmed by 1 base and 0 bases, with 7 bases remaining between them. This specimen comes from a study of blood T cell repertoires in COVID-19. Material for sequencing was PBMCs or T cells enriched from blood (not recorded which). V and J are TRBV7-8 and TRBJ1-6; D is undetermined. This clonotype originated in a woman aged 25 to 39 who had recovered from COVID-19. CDR3 sequence (DNA): TGTGCCAGCAGCTTAGATGGGAGCTCCTATAATTCACCCCTCCACTTT. Encoded protein: CASSLDGSSYNSPLHF. The complete variable domain, with remaining parts taken from reference TRBV7-8 and TRBJ1-6, reads GAGVSQSPRYKVAKRGQDVALRCDPISGHVSLFWYQQALGQGPEFLTYFQNEAQLDKSGLPSDRFFAERPEGSVSTLKIQRTQQEDSAVYLCASSLDGSSYNSPLHFGNGTRLTVT.